This passage covers 32 T cell receptor beta chains from one sample sequenced in a study of cytomegalovirus exposure and HLA in healthy donors. 13 Jbeta primers and 60 Vbeta primers were used for the PCR. The table came from immunoSEQ multiplex PCR; TCRdb's copy has only in-frame clones and leaves some out. The sample holds 200,000 to 250,000 clones, roughly 80% seen once. The sample was PBMCs. Receptor source: a male donor in good health and CMV-seronegative.

This clone appeared once. The chain combines TRBV5-1 with TRBJ2-1; 12 nucleotides line up with TRBD2. V was pared by 0 bases and J by 8 bases, with 12 bases of the junction left unmatched. CDR3 length: 18 amino acids. Germline V lookup: CDR1 SGHRS, CDR2 YFSETQ. The DNA of the CDR3 is TGCGCCAGCAGCTTGGCCGTCCTAGCGGGAGGGCGGTGGGATGAGCAGTTCTTC. Translating it yields CASSLAVLAGGRWDEQFF.

The chain employs TRBV7-6 and TRBJ1-1; D remains ambiguous. Trimming removed 5 bases from V and 1 base from J, with 11 bases in between. The germline CDR1 and CDR2 sequences are SGHVS and FNYEAQ. The CDR3 length is 14 residues. This CDR3 is CASSRVGENTEAFF. Here the CDR3 DNA reads TGTGCCAGCAGCCGCGTCGGGGAGAACACTGAAGCTTTCTTT. The variable domain in full, with the rest retrieved from reference TRBV7-6 and TRBJ1-1, is GAGVSQSPRYKVTKRGQDVALRCDPISGHVSLYWYRQALGQGPEFLTYFNYEAQQDKSGLPNDRFSAERPEGSISTLTIQRTEQRDSAMYRCASSRVGENTEAFFGQGTRLTVV.

The V and J genes are TRBV30 and TRBJ2-4; TRBD1 is a possible D gene (6 bases). Germline CDR1 is GTSNPN and CDR2 is SVGIG (reference sequence). The CDR3 is made up of 14 amino acids. Between the trimmed V and J ends, which lost 4 bases and 0 bases, there was a span of 10 bases. The DNA of the CDR3 is TGTGCCTGGAACCGGGACATAGCCAAAAACATTCAGTACTTC. Translating gives CAWNRDIAKNIQYF.

This rearrangement joins TRBV28 to TRBJ2-3, with D perhaps TRBD2 (6 bases). CDR3 length equals 15 residues. The germline V gene has CDR1 MDHEN and CDR2 SYDVKM. V was cut by 6 bases and J by 2 bases, with 15 bases left in between. In DNA, the CDR3 is TGTGCCAGCAGGCGAGACGGGGGATACACAGATACGCAGTATTTT. This encodes CASRRDGGYTDTQYF.

This clone was found a few times. The chain couples TRBV19 to TRBJ1-1; the D gene is possibly TRBD1 (6 bases). Germline CDR1 reads LNHDA; CDR2 reads SQIVND (reference sequence). With 7 bases removed from V and 1 base from J, the gap between germline ends came to 19 bases. The CDR3 contains 16 residues. CDR3 protein: CASTRTGQLRNTEAFF. DNA for the CDR3: TGTGCCAGTACCCGGACCGGACAGTTGAGGAACACTGAAGCTTTCTTT.

The rearrangement uses TRBV10-3 and TRBJ2-3; 8 nucleotides line up with TRBD1. V trimming: 3 bases; J trimming: 1 base; junction bases outside the gene matches: 6. CDR1 ENHRY and CDR2 SYGVKD come from the germline V gene. The CDR3 consists of 16 residues. CDR3 sequence: CAISEPDRAGTDTQYF. The CDR3 DNA reads as TGTGCCATCAGTGAACCGGACAGGGCGGGCACAGATACGCAGTATTTT.

This CDR3 is CASRYNGYTF. In DNA, the CDR3 is TGTGCCAGCAGGTATAATGGCTACACCTTC. The chain joins TRBV6-1 to TRBJ1-2; no firm D call. CDR1 and CDR2 (germline): MNHNS, SASEGT. V was shortened by 6 bases and J by 6 bases, with 5 bases between the two germline ends. The CDR3 runs 10 residues.

Regarding this clone: This sample also contains other DNA sequences that code for the same CDR3. The genes are TRBV9 and TRBJ1-3; D is perhaps TRBD1 (6 bases). The CDR3 is 14 residues long. Trimming pared 0 bases from V and 2 bases from J, leaving 6 bases between. Germline loops: CDR1 SGDLS, CDR2 YYNGEE. CDR3 coding DNA: TGTGCCAGCAGCGTAGGGACAGCTGGAAACACCATATATTTT. Amino acid sequence: CASSVGTAGNTIYF.

The CDR3 DNA is TGTGCCTCGGGGACAATCGACGAGCAGTACTTC. Protein: CASGTIDEQYF. The rearrangement joins TRBV6-6 to TRBJ2-7; a possible D gene is TRBD1 (6 bases). V lost 11 bases to trimming and J lost 5 bases, with 13 bases between them. The germline gives CDR1 MNHNY, CDR2 SVGAGI (reference sequence). The CDR3 has 11 residues.

There are a few counts of this clone. The chain links TRBV21-1 to TRBJ2-7; TRBD2 is the table's D call and was not checked against the DNA. TRBV21-1 is a known pseudogene. The CDR3 extends over 16 amino acids. The CDR3, as DNA: TGTGCCAGCAGCAAAGCGCTGGGCGGGAGCGCCTACGAGCAGTACTTC. It translates to CASSKALGGSAYEQYF.

The chain combines TRBV28 with TRBJ2-1; 9 nucleotides align to TRBD2. Germline V gene sequence: CDR1 MDHEN, CDR2 SYDVKM. Trimming took 2 bases from V and 1 from J; bases not matched to a gene: 3. This CDR3 contains 16 residues. This CDR3 reads CASSLLSGGSYNEQFF. The CDR3 DNA is TGTGCCAGCAGTTTACTTAGCGGGGGTTCCTACAATGAGCAGTTCTTC. Looking up the rest from reference TRBV28 and TRBJ2-1 gives the full variable domain: DVKVTQSSRYLVKRTGEKVFLECVQDMDHENMFWYRQDPGLGLRLIYFSYDVKMKEKGDIPEGYSVSREKKERFSLILESASTNQTSMYLCASSLLSGGSYNEQFFGPGTRLTVL.

V and J are TRBV4-2 and TRBJ2-2, with TRBD2 matching 12 bases. CDR1 and CDR2 from the germline V gene are LGHNA and YNFKEQ. The CDR3 extends over 16 amino acids. With 4 bases clipped from V and 7 bases from J, the junction kept 7 bases outside the gene matches. CDR3 residues: CASSPSSGRGGGELFF. In DNA, the CDR3 is TGTGCCAGCAGCCCCTCTAGCGGGAGGGGGGGCGGGGAGCTGTTTTTT.

The chain uses TRBV5-1 and TRBJ2-1; 10 bases match TRBD2. The length of the CDR3 is 17 residues. Germline-derived CDR1 and CDR2 are SGHRS and YFSETQ. With V trimmed by 0 bases and J by 8 bases, 11 bases remained unmatched. CDR3 in amino acids: CASSLEPVLAGGHEQFF. CDR3 nucleotides: TGCGCCAGCAGCTTGGAACCCGTATTAGCGGGGGGCCATGAGCAGTTCTTC.

The rearrangement links TRBV15 to TRBJ2-7; 8 nucleotides match TRBD1. The length of the CDR3 is 14 residues. Per germline, CDR1 LNHNV and CDR2 YYDKDF (reference sequence). V lost 2 bases, J lost 3 bases, and 3 bases stayed unmatched. The CDR3 coding sequence is TGTGCCACCAGCAGAACTACAGGGGGCTACGAGCAGTACTTC. It translates to CATSRTTGGYEQYF.

This chain links TRBV1 with TRBJ2-7; the D call in the table, TRBD2, was not verified against the DNA. TRBV1 is recorded as a pseudogene. The CDR3 runs to 18 residues. CDR3 sequence reads: CTSSQDGTKGPLAYEQYF. The CDR3 coding sequence is TGCACCAGCAGCCAAGATGGGACTAAAGGCCCACTTGCGTACGAGCAGTACTTC.

The CDR3 DNA follows: TGTGCCAGCACCTCCTACCGGGGTTCGGGAAACACCATATATTTT. As protein: CASTSYRGSGNTIYF. V gene TRBV2 combines with J gene TRBJ1-3, with D unresolved. CDR3 length: 15 residues. The V gene's germline CDR1 is SNHLY and CDR2 FYNNEI. Trimming pared 7 bases from V and 4 bases from J, leaving 17 bases between.

This rearrangement joins TRBV27 to TRBJ1-2; D remains ambiguous. Between the trimmed V and J ends, which lost 10 bases and 5 bases, there was a span of 11 bases. The CDR3 length is 11 residues. In germline, CDR1 is MNHEY, CDR2 SMNVEV (reference sequence). The CDR3: CAISPLYGYTF. The DNA of the CDR3 is TGTGCCATCAGCCCTCTATATGGCTACACCTTC.

The J gene is TRBJ2-1, the V gene TRBV27; 9 bases line up with TRBD2. The germline V gene encodes CDR1 MNHEY and CDR2 SMNVEV (reference sequence). V shed 2 bases and J 4 bases; nucleotides not matched to a gene: 3. CDR3 size: 15 residues. The CDR3 DNA follows: TGTGCCAGCAGTTTAATGACTAGCGGATACAATGAGCAGTTCTTC. Translation: CASSLMTSGYNEQFF.

The chain recombines TRBV18 with TRBJ1-2, with 7 bases aligning to TRBD1. This CDR3 spans 14 amino acids. Germline V gene data show CDR1 as KGHSH and CDR2 as LQKENI. Unmatched junction bases numbered 4, after V lost 5 bases and J lost 1 base. The chain's CDR3 is CASSSGQFNYGYTF. The CDR3, as DNA: TGTGCCAGCTCATCGGGACAGTTTAACTATGGCTACACCTTC. Combining the CDR3 with reference TRBV18 and TRBJ1-2 gives the whole variable domain NAGVMQNPRHLVRRRGQEARLRCSPMKGHSHVYWYRQLPEEGLKFMVYLQKENIIDESGMPKERFSAEFPKEGPSILRIQQVVRGDSAAYFCASSSGQFNYGYTFGSGTRLTVV.

The rearrangement links TRBV15 to TRBJ1-1; D is unresolved. CDR1 is LNHNV, CDR2 YYDKDF, per germline (reference sequence). This CDR3 contains 13 residues. V dropped 9 bases and J dropped 0 bases, with 11 bases sitting between them. CDR3 amino acids: CATMKTLNTEAFF. CDR3 nucleotides: TGTGCCACAATGAAAACTCTGAACACTGAAGCTTTCTTT.

The CDR3 loop is CATSRRTQGSEQYF. The CDR3 nucleotides are TGTGCCACCAGCAGGAGAACACAGGGTTCCGAGCAGTACTTC. The rearrangement links TRBV15 to TRBJ2-7, with D tentatively TRBD1 (6 bases). Deletions cut 3 bases from V and 6 bases from J, with 15 bases between. The CDR3 length is 14 residues. Germline loops: CDR1 LNHNV, CDR2 YYDKDF (reference sequence).

The V gene is TRBV7-6, the J gene TRBJ1-2, with TRBD1 identical over 10 bases. The germline V gene has CDR1 SGHVS and CDR2 FNYEAQ. This CDR3 spans 15 amino acids. After removal of 0 bases from V and 4 bases from J, the junction contained 2 bases not matched to a gene. Here the CDR3 DNA reads TGTGCCAGCAGCTTAGCGACAGGGGGCAGCTATGGCTACACCTTC. Residues: CASSLATGGSYGYTF.

This clone has only a few counts. The rearrangement uses TRBV9 and TRBJ2-7; no firm D call. CDR1 is SGDLS and CDR2 is YYNGEE in the germline V gene. This CDR3 is 12 amino acids long. Trimming shortened V by 3 bases and J by 3 bases, and 7 bases separated the two germline ends. The CDR3 protein is CASSGAGYEQYF. Written as DNA, the CDR3 is TGTGCCAGCAGCGGGGCCGGCTACGAGCAGTACTTC.

V gene TRBV11-3 combines with J gene TRBJ2-1, with 11 bases fitting TRBD2. The CDR3 is made up of 15 amino acids. CDR1 is SGHNT, CDR2 YENEEA, per germline. V lost 3 bases, J lost 6 bases, and 4 bases stayed unmatched. In DNA, the CDR3 is TGTGCCAGCAGCTTGGGGACTAGCGGTCCCAATGAGCAGTTCTTC. Residues: CASSLGTSGPNEQFF.

The rearrangement joins TRBV5-1 to TRBJ2-1; 9 bases agree with TRBD2. V dropped 3 bases and J dropped 8; count of bases not matched to a gene: 9. The germline CDR1 and CDR2 sequences are SGHRS and YFSETQ. This CDR3 contains 15 residues. CDR3 sequence reads: CASSSLSGRMYEQFF. The CDR3 DNA reads as TGCGCCAGCAGCTCACTGAGCGGGAGGATGTATGAGCAGTTCTTC.

The chain combines TRBV7-2 with TRBJ2-5, with 9 bases identical to TRBD2. Germline V gene data show CDR1 as SGHTA and CDR2 as FQGNSA. This CDR3 is 16 amino acids long. Losses at the gene ends were 4 bases for V and 5 bases for J; bases not matched to a gene: 11. In nucleotides, the CDR3 is TGTGCCAGCAGCTCTAGCGGGGTGGGGGTGCGGGAGACCCAGTACTTC. Its translation: CASSSSGVGVRETQYF.

This chain uses TRBV19 with TRBJ2-1; 12 bases map to TRBD1. Germline CDR1 is LNHDA and CDR2 is SQIVND (reference sequence). The CDR3 has 15 residues. The V and J ends lost 6 bases and 9 bases, in that order; junction bases with no gene match: 9. The DNA for the CDR3 is TGTGCCAGTAGCGGGACAGGGGGCTCTAGAGCTGAGCAGTTCTTC. Residues: CASSGTGGSRAEQFF.

The chain carries TRBV27 and TRBJ1-2; 7 bases align to TRBD1. The CDR3 has 15 residues. V was pared by 6 bases and J by 4 bases, with 11 bases of the junction left unmatched. Germline values: CDR1 MNHEY, CDR2 SMNVEV (reference sequence). The CDR3 nucleotides read TGTGCCAGCAGCCCCGGGAGGGGGCTCTCCTATGGCTACACCTTC. Translation: CASSPGRGLSYGYTF.

V gene TRBV27 combines with J gene TRBJ1-5, with D unclear. Deletions cut 5 bases from V and 5 bases from J, with 16 bases between. This CDR3 region has 15 residues. Looked up from germline, CDR1 is MNHEY and CDR2 is SMNVEV (reference sequence). CDR3 loop: CASSPLRTYDQPQHF. The CDR3 DNA is TGTGCCAGCAGTCCTTTAAGGACTTACGATCAGCCCCAGCATTTT.

V is TRBV7-9 and J is TRBJ2-7; TRBD2 might be the D (7 bases). Per the germline V gene, CDR1 is SEHNR and CDR2 is FQNEAQ (reference sequence). The CDR3 is made up of 15 amino acids. Trimming shortened V by 4 bases and J by 3 bases, and 16 bases separated the two germline ends. The CDR3 spells CASSSEGGGRYEQYF. In nucleotides, the CDR3 is TGTGCCAGCAGCTCCGAGGGGGGAGGGCGCTACGAGCAGTACTTC.

This clone came up a few times. This CDR3 is also generated by other DNA sequences in the sample. The chain links TRBV9 to TRBJ2-3, with TRBD1 as a possible D gene (6 bases). CDR1 and CDR2 from the germline V gene are SGDLS and YYNGEE. Trimming cost V 1 base and J 6 bases, with 18 bases left between them. The CDR3 runs 16 residues. CDR3 in DNA: TGTGCCAGCAGCGTATCTCTCGCGGAGACAGGTGATACGCAGTATTTT. Residues: CASSVSLAETGDTQYF.

This clone has just a few counts. The V gene is TRBV6-5, the J gene TRBJ2-1; D is possibly TRBD2 (6 bases). Germline lookup yields CDR1 MNHEY and CDR2 SVGAGI. Trimming pared 9 bases from V and 5 bases from J, leaving 17 bases between. This CDR3 has 14 amino acids. For the CDR3, the DNA is TGTGCCAGTGGCCGTTACGAGCGGGACAATGAGCAGTTCTTC. It specifies CASGRYERDNEQFF.